This TCR beta chain was documented in a study of T-cell memory formation after mild COVID-19. Study findings and constraints: Whether second-wave clones peaking at day 37 were SARS-CoV-2 specific went unconfirmed. Clones shrinking between day 15 and 85 showed a balanced CD4/CD8 split, and those that grew later tilted toward CD4+. Some clones that responded turned up in pre-infection memory, which suggests that cross-reactive memory joined in.

Using its own MiXCR run on the 5' RACE reads, TCRdb lists one record per CDR3 protein. This sample carries roughly 340,000 distinct CDR3 sequences, more than 15% of them seen once, and the ten largest clones take 20% to 25%. Trimming pared 4 bases from V and 7 bases from J, leaving 20 bases between. CDR1 and CDR2 from the germline V gene are SGHRS and YFSETQ. The CDR3 is 15 amino acids. For this clonotype: What it binds is unknown.

The clonotype originates from a man between 18 and 35 years old who had mild COVID-19 (a few samples of this study predate the infection). Cell type and time point are not known. The chain links TRBV5-1 to TRBJ1-2; D perhaps matches TRBD1 (5 bases). The sample was PBMCs or a T cell subset sorted from them (not recorded which). DNA for the CDR3: TGCGCCAGCAGCCCGGACCCCGGGACGACTAGTGGCTACACCTTC. Translating it yields CASSPDPGTTSGYTF. Together with reference TRBV5-1 and TRBJ1-2, the CDR3 gives the full variable domain: KAGVTQTPRYLIKTRGQQVTLSCSPISGHRSVSWYQQTPGQGLQFLFEYFSETQRNKGNFPGRFSGRQFSNSRSEMNVSTLELGDSALYLCASSPDPGTTSGYTFGSGTRLTVV.